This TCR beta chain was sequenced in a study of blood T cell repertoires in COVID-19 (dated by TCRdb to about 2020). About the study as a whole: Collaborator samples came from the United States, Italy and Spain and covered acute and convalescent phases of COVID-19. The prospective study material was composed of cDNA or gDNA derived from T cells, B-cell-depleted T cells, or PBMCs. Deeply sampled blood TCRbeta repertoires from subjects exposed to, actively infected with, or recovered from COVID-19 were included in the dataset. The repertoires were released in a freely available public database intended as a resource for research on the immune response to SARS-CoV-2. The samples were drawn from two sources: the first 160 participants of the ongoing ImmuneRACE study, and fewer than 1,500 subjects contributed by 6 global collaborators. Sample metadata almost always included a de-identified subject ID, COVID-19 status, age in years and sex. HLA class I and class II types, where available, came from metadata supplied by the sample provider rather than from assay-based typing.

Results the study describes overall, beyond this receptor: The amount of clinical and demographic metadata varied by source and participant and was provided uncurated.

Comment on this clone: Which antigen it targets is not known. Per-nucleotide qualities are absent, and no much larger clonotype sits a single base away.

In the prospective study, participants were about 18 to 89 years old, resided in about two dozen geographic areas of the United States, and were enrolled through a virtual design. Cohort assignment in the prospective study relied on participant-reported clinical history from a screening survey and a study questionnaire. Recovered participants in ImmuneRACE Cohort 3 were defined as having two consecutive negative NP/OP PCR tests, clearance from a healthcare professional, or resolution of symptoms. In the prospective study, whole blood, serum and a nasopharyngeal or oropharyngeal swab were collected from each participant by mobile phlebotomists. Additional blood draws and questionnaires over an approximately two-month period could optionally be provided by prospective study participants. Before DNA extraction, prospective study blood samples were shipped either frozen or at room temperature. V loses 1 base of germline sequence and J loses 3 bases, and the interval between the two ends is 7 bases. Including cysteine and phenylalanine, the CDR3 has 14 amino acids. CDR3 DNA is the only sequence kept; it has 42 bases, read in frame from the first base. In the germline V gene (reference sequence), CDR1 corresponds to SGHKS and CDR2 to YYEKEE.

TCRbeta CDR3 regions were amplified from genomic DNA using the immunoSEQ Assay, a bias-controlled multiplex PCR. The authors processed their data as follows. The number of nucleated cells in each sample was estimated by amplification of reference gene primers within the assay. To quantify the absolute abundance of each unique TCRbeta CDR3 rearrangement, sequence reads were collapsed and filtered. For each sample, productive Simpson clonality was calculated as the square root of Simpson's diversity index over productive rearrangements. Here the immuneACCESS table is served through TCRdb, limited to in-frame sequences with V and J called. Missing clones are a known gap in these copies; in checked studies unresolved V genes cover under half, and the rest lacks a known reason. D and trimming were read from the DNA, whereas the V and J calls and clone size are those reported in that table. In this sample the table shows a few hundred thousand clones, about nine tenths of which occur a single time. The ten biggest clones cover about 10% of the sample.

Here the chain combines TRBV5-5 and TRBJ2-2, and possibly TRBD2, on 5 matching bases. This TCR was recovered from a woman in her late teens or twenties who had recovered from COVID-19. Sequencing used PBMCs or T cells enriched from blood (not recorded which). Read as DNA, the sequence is TGTGCCAGCAGCTTGTACGGGGACACCGGGGAGCTGTTTTTT. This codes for CASSLYGDTGELFF.